This record covers a single TCR beta chain. The source of the sample is a study of blood T cell repertoires in COVID-19. Whole-study context: The study drew acute and convalescent COVID-19 samples from the United States, Italy and Spain. Sources were T cells, B-cell-depleted T cells, or PBMCs; the material itself was cDNA or gDNA.

This CDR3 has 14 residues. V lost 4 bases and J 0 bases, leaving 9 bases between the germline ends. Per the germline V gene, CDR1 is LGHDT and CDR2 is YNNKEL (reference sequence). TCRdb keeps only in-frame clones here, not all; method: immunoSEQ multiplex PCR. The sample yields about 310,000 clones, around 87% seen once. V usage is TRBV3-1 (or the pseudogene TRBV3-2) and J usage is TRBJ1-1; unclear D gene. The clonotype originates from a man in his fifties with active or convalescent COVID-19. Material for sequencing was peripheral blood. In DNA form, the CDR3 reads TGTGCCAGCAGCCCTACGGTCATGAACACTGAAGCTTTCTTT. Translated: CASSPTVMNTEAFF.